This T cell receptor (beta chain) was documented in a study of shared clonotypes between healthy human individuals. This CDR3 spans 15 amino acids. Germline V gene lookup returns CDR1 SGHRS and CDR2 YFSETQ. Trimming pared 4 bases from V and 2 bases from J, leaving 14 bases between. The table came from immunoSEQ multiplex PCR; TCRdb's copy has only in-frame clones and leaves some out. The sample holds nearly 1,000,000 clones; 60% to 85% are singletons and the top ten take approximately 1.5%. The receptor was isolated from a man aged 18 to 29 in good health. Sample: memory CD4+ T cells sorted from blood. Noted subset: CD45RA-negative fraction. This chain uses TRBV5-1 with TRBJ2-3; perhaps D is TRBD1 or TRBD2 (5 bases each). CDR3 DNA sequence: TGCGCCAGCAGCCGGGACCCGGGGAACACAGATACGCAGTATTTT. This sequence encodes CASSRDPGNTDTQYF.